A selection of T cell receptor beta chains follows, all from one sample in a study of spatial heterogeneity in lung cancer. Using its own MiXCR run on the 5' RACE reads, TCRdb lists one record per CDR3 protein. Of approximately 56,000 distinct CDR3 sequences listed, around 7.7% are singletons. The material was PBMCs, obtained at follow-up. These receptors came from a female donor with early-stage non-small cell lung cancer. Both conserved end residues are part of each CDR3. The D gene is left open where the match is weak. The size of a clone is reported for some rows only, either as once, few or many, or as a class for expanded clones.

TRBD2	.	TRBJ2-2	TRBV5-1	CASRTSGGTGELFF	TGCGCCAGCAGGACTAGCGGGGGGACCGGGGAGCTGTTTTTT
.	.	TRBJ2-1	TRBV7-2	CASSLWANEQFF	TGTGCCAGCAGCTTATGGGCGAATGAGCAGTTCTTC
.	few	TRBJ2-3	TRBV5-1	CASSVDPTDTQYF	TGCGCCAGCAGCGTCGACCCGACAGATACGCAGTATTTT
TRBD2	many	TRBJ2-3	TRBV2	CASSYLAGGTQYF	TGTGCCAGCAGTTACCTAGCGGGGGGTACGCAGTATTTT
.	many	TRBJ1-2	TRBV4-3	CASSHVPGDRGGYTF	TGCGCCAGCAGCCACGTCCCCGGGGATAGAGGTGGCTACACCTTC
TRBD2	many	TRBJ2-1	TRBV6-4	CASGKSPGLAGDNEQFF	TGTGCCAGCGGAAAATCACCGGGACTAGCGGGGGACAATGAGCAGTTCTTC
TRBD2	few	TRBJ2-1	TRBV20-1	CSARGLAGASNYNEQFF	TGCAGTGCTAGGGGACTAGCGGGGGCGTCAAACTACAATGAGCAGTTCTTC
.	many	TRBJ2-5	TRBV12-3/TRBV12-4	CASSLGIQETQYF	TGTGCCAGCAGTCTCGGGATACAAGAGACCCAGTACTTC
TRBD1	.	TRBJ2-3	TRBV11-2	CASGGQGMDTQYF	TGTGCCAGCGGCGGACAGGGGATGGATACGCAGTATTTT
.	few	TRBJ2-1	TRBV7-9	CASSLESPAEQFF	TGTGCCAGCAGCTTAGAAAGTCCTGCGGAGCAGTTCTTC
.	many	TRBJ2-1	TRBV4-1	CASSQGRGARPEKFF	TGCGCCAGCAGCCAGGGTAGGGGCGCACGACCTGAAAAGTTCTTC
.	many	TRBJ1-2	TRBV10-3	CAIRSHQSNYGYTF	TGTGCCATCAGGTCGCATCAAAGTAACTATGGCTACACCTTC
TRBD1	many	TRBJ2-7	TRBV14	CASSQSGTGVWEQYF	TGTGCCAGCAGCCAGTCCGGGACAGGGGTATGGGAGCAGTACTTC